The clone carrying this T cell receptor (beta chain) was detected many times. Its specificity is not known. TCRdb fed the reads into MiXCR, producing one record per CDR3 protein. The sample consists of roughly 230,000 distinct CDR3 sequences, roughly an eighth of them appearing once. This record belongs to a study of T cell repertoires in cytomegalovirus infection. Study outcomes and limitations: Clonotype analysis showed dominance of the ex vivo response by HLA-C-restricted CMV-specific TCR beta clonotypes.

The sequence derives from a human donor in good health (CMV status not recorded). Some clones in this sample may be carry-over from other donors' samples. What was sequenced was PBMCs.

The chain's CDR3 is CASSSGSGITDTQYF. CDR3 nucleotides: TGTGCCAGCAGCTCAGGCAGCGGAATTACAGATACGCAGTATTTT. J is TRBJ2-3 and V is TRBV7-2; perhaps TRBD2 as D (5 bases). The CDR3 length is 15 residues. Trimming left V 4 bases short and J 3 bases short, with 14 bases between. Per germline, CDR1 SGHTA and CDR2 FQGNSA. Looking up the rest from reference TRBV7-2 and TRBJ2-3 gives the full variable domain: GAGVSQSPSNKVTEKGKDVELRCDPISGHTALYWYRQSLGQGLEFLIYFQGNSAPDKSGLPSDRFSAERTGGSVSTLTIQRTQQEDSAVYLCASSSGSGITDTQYFGPGTRLTVL.